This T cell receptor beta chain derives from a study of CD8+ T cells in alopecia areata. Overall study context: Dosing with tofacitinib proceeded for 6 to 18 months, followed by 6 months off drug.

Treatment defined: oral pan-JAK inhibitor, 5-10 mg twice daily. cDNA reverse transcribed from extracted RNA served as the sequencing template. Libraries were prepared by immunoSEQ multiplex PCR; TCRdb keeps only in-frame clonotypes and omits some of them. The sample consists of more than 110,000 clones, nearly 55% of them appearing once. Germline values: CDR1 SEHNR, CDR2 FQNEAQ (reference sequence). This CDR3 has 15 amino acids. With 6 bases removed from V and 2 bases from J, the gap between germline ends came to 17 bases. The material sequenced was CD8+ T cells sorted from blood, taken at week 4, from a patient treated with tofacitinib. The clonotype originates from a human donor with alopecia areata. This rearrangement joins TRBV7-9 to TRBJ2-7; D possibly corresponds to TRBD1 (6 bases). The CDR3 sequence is CASRFGGSPTYEQYF. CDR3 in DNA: TGTGCCAGCAGGTTTGGGGGCTCACCTACCTACGAGCAGTACTTC.